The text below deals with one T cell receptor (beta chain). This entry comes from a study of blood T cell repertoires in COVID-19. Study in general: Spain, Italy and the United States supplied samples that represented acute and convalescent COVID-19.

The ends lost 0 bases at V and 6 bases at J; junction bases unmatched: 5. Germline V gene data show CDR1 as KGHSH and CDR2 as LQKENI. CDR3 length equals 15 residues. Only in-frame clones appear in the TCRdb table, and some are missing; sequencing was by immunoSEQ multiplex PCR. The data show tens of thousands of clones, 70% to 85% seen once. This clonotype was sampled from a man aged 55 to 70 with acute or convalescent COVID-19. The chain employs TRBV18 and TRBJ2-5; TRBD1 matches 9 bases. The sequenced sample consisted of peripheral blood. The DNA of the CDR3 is TGTGCCAGCTCACCACCGGACAGGGGTATTCAGACCCAGTACTTC. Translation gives CASSPPDRGIQTQYF.